Reported below is one T cell receptor beta chain. As yet, its antigen is unknown. This sample is drawn from a study of cytomegalovirus exposure and HLA in healthy donors. Study-level points and caveats: A later analysis, which compared TCR beta chains of equal frequency, found the HLA-associated ones more clonally expanded.

The CDR3 extends over 19 amino acids. Germline V CDR1 and CDR2: MRHNA, SNTAGT. V lost 3 bases and J lost 2; bases outside the gene matches: 16. The PCR employed 60 Vbeta primers together with 13 Jbeta primers. Here immunoSEQ multiplex PCR was the method, and the copy in TCRdb shows in-frame clones only, minus some. The table includes about 190,000 clones, 60% to 80% detected once. This clonotype was obtained from a woman aged 30 to 39 in good health and CMV-seropositive. Material for sequencing was PBMCs. V gene TRBV6-4 combines with J gene TRBJ2-7, with 10 bases matching TRBD2. CDR3 amino acids: CASSELPKGLAGVPYEQYF. CDR3 DNA: TGTGCCAGCAGTGAACTTCCTAAAGGTCTAGCGGGAGTCCCCTACGAGCAGTACTTC.